The clone carrying this TCR beta chain has ten or more counts. The sample comes from a study of Graves' ophthalmopathy and Graves' hyperthyroidism. Amplification from RNA transcripts yielded the TCR beta CDR3 regions. Scientists carried out first-round RT-PCR using HTBI primers and then a second-round multiplex PCR. Each CDR3 protein gets one entry after TCRdb re-called the multiplex PCR reads with MiXCR. The sample records about 620,000 distinct CDR3 sequences, 22% being singletons. This CDR3 has 15 residues. Germline values: CDR1 MGHRA, CDR2 YSYEKL. V dropped 2 bases and J dropped 4; count of bases not matched to a gene: 8.

The rearrangement links TRBV4-1 to TRBJ2-7; TRBD2 agrees at 7 bases. The sequence was obtained from a woman aged 18-35 years with stable Graves' hyperthyroidism. Some clones in this sample may be carry-over from other donors' samples. Sequencing was done on a sample of peripheral blood. The CDR3 loop reads CASSQPTSRSYEQYF. The CDR3 DNA is TGCGCCAGCAGCCAACCGACTAGCAGGTCTTACGAGCAGTACTTC.